Presented here are 20 T cell receptor beta chains from one specimen sequenced in a study of blood T cell repertoires in COVID-19. The table came from immunoSEQ multiplex PCR; TCRdb's copy has only in-frame clones and leaves some out. The table lists 300,000 or so clones, roughly nine tenths of them singletons. The specimen was PBMCs or T cells enriched from blood (not recorded which). The receptors shown here come from a man between 60 and 70 years old who had recovered from COVID-19.

Written as DNA, the CDR3 is TGCGCCAGCAGCTTGCTTGGGAGTGGAACTAATGAAAAACTGTTTTTT. Translation gives CASSLLGSGTNEKLFF. The V call is TRBV5-1, the J call TRBJ1-4; D unclear. This CDR3 comprises 16 residues. The V gene lost 1 base and the J gene lost 1 base, with 11 bases spanning the gap. Germline V CDR1 and CDR2: SGHRS, YFSETQ. Looking up the rest from reference TRBV5-1 and TRBJ1-4 gives the full variable domain: KAGVTQTPRYLIKTRGQQVTLSCSPISGHRSVSWYQQTPGQGLQFLFEYFSETQRNKGNFPGRFSGRQFSNSRSEMNVSTLELGDSALYLCASSLLGSGTNEKLFFGSGTQLSVL.

The J gene is TRBJ1-6, the V gene TRBV6-5; no clear D. The V and J ends lost 8 bases and 1 base respectively, with 12 bases between them. Germline CDR1 MNHEY, CDR2 SVGAGI. There are 15 residues in the CDR3. CDR3: CASRRPGSYNSPLHF. CDR3 nucleotides: TGTGCCAGCCGACGGCCCGGGTCCTATAATTCACCCCTCCACTTT.

J is TRBJ1-2 and V is TRBV27; 7 bases align to TRBD1. V shed 1 base and J 6 bases; nucleotides not matched to a gene: 5. The germline gives CDR1 MNHEY, CDR2 SMNVEV (reference sequence). This CDR3 has 14 residues. CDR3 DNA sequence: TGTGCCAGCAGTTTATGGCAGGGGGGAAATGGCTACACCTTC. This codes for CASSLWQGGNGYTF.

This chain joins TRBV7-8 and TRBJ1-2, with 7 bases identical to TRBD1. After removal of 4 bases from V and 8 bases from J, the junction contained 7 bases not matched to a gene. The CDR3 spans 13 residues. Germline CDR1 reads SGHVS; CDR2 reads FQNEAQ. The CDR3 DNA follows: TGTGCCAGCAGCTACGACAGGGTTCGCGGCTACACCTTC. Translation: CASSYDRVRGYTF.

This chain connects TRBV18 to TRBJ1-1; tentatively, D is TRBD1 (6 bases). This CDR3 comprises 13 residues. Trimming removed 6 bases from V and 4 bases from J, with 12 bases in between. The germline gives CDR1 KGHSH, CDR2 LQKENI. CDR3 nucleotide sequence: TGTGCCAGCTCTCAGAGCAGGGGCACTGAAGCTTTCTTT. This sequence encodes CASSQSRGTEAFF.

V gene TRBV7-8 combines with J gene TRBJ2-1, with 9 bases aligning to TRBD2. V dropped 1 base and J dropped 4; count of bases not matched to a gene: 5. Looked up from germline, CDR1 is SGHVS and CDR2 is FQNEAQ. The length of the CDR3 is 16 residues. CDR3: CASSLVPREGYNEQFF. The CDR3 bases are TGTGCCAGCAGCTTAGTTCCGCGGGAGGGATACAATGAGCAGTTCTTC.

The rearrangement links TRBV27 to TRBJ1-5, with 9 bases identical to TRBD1. Germline V gene data show CDR1 as MNHEY and CDR2 as SMNVEV (reference sequence). CDR3 length: 18 residues. J was trimmed by 6 bases and V by 0 bases; bases with no gene match: 12. The CDR3 DNA sequence: TGTGCCAGCAGTTTATCGTGGACAGGGGACTCGCGCGGTCAGCCCCAGCATTTT. Amino acids: CASSLSWTGDSRGQPQHF.

The chain uses TRBV18 and TRBJ1-1; unclear D gene. Per germline, CDR1 KGHSH and CDR2 LQKENI. Deletions cut 3 bases from V and 0 bases from J, with 8 bases between. There are 14 residues in the CDR3. The CDR3 spells CASSPASLNTEAFF. DNA of the CDR3: TGTGCCAGCTCACCGGCCAGTTTGAACACTGAAGCTTTCTTT. Full variable domain (missing parts from reference TRBV18 and TRBJ1-1): NAGVMQNPRHLVRRRGQEARLRCSPMKGHSHVYWYRQLPEEGLKFMVYLQKENIIDESGMPKERFSAEFPKEGPSILRIQQVVRGDSAAYFCASSPASLNTEAFFGQGTRLTVV.

At least ten counts were recorded for this clone. This chain uses TRBV19 with TRBJ2-7, with TRBD2 identical over 8 bases. With V trimmed by 5 bases and J by 1 base, 7 bases remained unmatched. Germline assignment: CDR1 LNHDA and CDR2 SQIVND (reference sequence). The CDR3 extends over 15 amino acids. The CDR3 here is CASSPVAGGSYEQYF. The DNA for the CDR3 is TGTGCCAGTAGTCCAGTTGCGGGGGGATCCTACGAGCAGTACTTC.

This sequence joins TRBV7-2 and TRBJ1-2; TRBD1 might be the D (6 bases). The CDR3 has 14 amino acids. V lost 3 bases, J lost 7 bases, and 15 bases lay in between. Germline V gene lookup returns CDR1 SGHTA and CDR2 FQGNSA. The CDR3 sequence is CASSFDFGGLGYTF. CDR3 coding DNA: TGTGCCAGCAGCTTTGACTTCGGGGGGCTTGGCTACACCTTC.

V and J are TRBV20-1 and TRBJ2-5, with 7 bases lining up with TRBD2. Germline V gives CDR1 DFQATT, CDR2 SNEGSKA (reference sequence). Trimming at V came to 3 bases and at J to 5 bases, leaving 12 bases not matched to a gene. This CDR3 is built from 15 residues. The DNA for the CDR3 is TGCAGTGCTAGTTGGATAATAGCGGGTGGCGAGACCCAGTACTTC. It specifies CSASWIIAGGETQYF.

A single count supports this clone. V is TRBV27 and J is TRBJ1-6; TRBD1 might be the D (6 bases). The CDR3 totals 16 residues. Trimming removed 6 bases from V and 3 bases from J, with 15 bases in between. CDR1 and CDR2 (germline): MNHEY, SMNVEV (reference sequence). The CDR3 sequence: CASRDSSTRYNSPLHF. The CDR3 DNA sequence: TGTGCCAGCAGGGACAGCTCCACTCGCTATAATTCACCCCTCCACTTT.

This clone was counted between two and nine times. The CDR3 sequence: CASSLGSLDQYGYTF. CDR3 sequence (DNA): TGTGCCAGCAGCTTAGGTAGTCTCGATCAATATGGCTACACCTTC. J is TRBJ1-2 and V is TRBV7-9; D is unresolved. This CDR3 has 15 amino acids. CDR1 is SEHNR and CDR2 is FQNEAQ in the germline V gene (reference sequence). V was pared by 1 base and J by 5 bases, with 14 bases between. The variable domain in full, completed from reference TRBV7-9 and TRBJ1-2, reads DTGVSQNPRHKITKRGQNVTFRCDPISEHNRLYWYRQTLGQGPEFLTYFQNEAQLEKSRLLSDRFSAERPKGSFSTLEIQRTEQGDSAMYLCASSLGSLDQYGYTFGSGTRLTVV.

This clone was observed a single time. V usage is TRBV11-2 and J usage is TRBJ1-5; D not resolved. V was trimmed by 2 bases and J by 9 bases, leaving 11 bases between them. In germline, CDR1 is SGHAT, CDR2 FQNNGV. The length of the CDR3 is 13 residues. CDR3 in DNA: TGTGCCAGCAGCTTATGGATCGAGGGGCCCCAGCATTTT. This sequence encodes CASSLWIEGPQHF.

The chain has TRBV12-3 or TRBV12-4 and TRBJ1-2; TRBD1 is a possible D gene (5 bases). Trimming cost V 3 bases and J 7 bases, with 9 bases left between them. CDR3 length: 12 residues. The CDR3 loop is CASSLGHAGYTF. The DNA of the CDR3 is TGTGCCAGCAGTTTGGGGCACGCTGGCTACACCTTC.

The V gene is TRBV5-1, the J gene TRBJ1-5; 7 bases agree with TRBD1. Looked up from germline, CDR1 is SGHRS and CDR2 is YFSETQ. The CDR3 contains 17 residues. V lost 5 bases to trimming and J lost 2 bases; unmatched junction nucleotides: 13. The DNA of the CDR3 is TGCGCCAGCAGTCCTGCCCCGAACAGGGGAGGCAATCAGCCCCAGCATTTT. Protein product: CASSPAPNRGGNQPQHF.

The V gene is TRBV11-2, the J gene TRBJ2-1; unclear D gene. Germline V gene data show CDR1 as SGHAT and CDR2 as FQNNGV. This CDR3 comprises 11 residues. V dropped 2 bases and J dropped 10 bases, with 6 bases sitting between them. DNA of the CDR3: TGTGCCAGCAGCTTAATGGCCGAGCAGTTCTTC. It encodes CASSLMAEQFF.

The rearrangement links TRBV4-2 to TRBJ2-3; D gene uncertain. This CDR3 comprises 16 residues. V gave up 0 bases and J gave up 0 bases, with 10 bases separating them. Germline V lookup: CDR1 LGHNA, CDR2 YNFKEQ. The CDR3 region has the DNA TGTGCCAGCAGCCAAGATGTGGCGGTGAGCACAGATACGCAGTATTTT. Amino acid sequence: CASSQDVAVSTDTQYF.

The V and J genes are TRBV7-3 and TRBJ1-1, with D unclear. Germline V gives CDR1 SGHTA, CDR2 FQGTGA. Trimming left V 4 bases short and J 4 bases short, with 10 bases between. This CDR3 is 13 amino acids long. The DNA for the CDR3 is TGTGCCAGCAGCTCAATGAGTGGCACTGAAGCTTTCTTT. Translating it yields CASSSMSGTEAFF. Drawing the rest from reference TRBV7-3 and TRBJ1-1, the complete variable domain is GAGVSQTPSNKVTEKGKYVELRCDPISGHTALYWYRQSLGQGPEFLIYFQGTGAADDSGLPNDRFFAVRPEGSVSTLKIQRTERGDSAVYLCASSSMSGTEAFFGQGTRLTVV.

This clone was found once. CDR3 DNA sequence: TGTGCCAGCAGCCAACCCGGACTAGCGGGAAGGAATGAGCAGTTCTTC. Its protein is CASSQPGLAGRNEQFF. The J gene is TRBJ2-1, the V gene TRBV4-2; TRBD2 matches at 12 bases. Trimming cost V 2 bases and J 7 bases; bases outside gene matches: 6. The CDR3 contains 16 residues. Germline-derived CDR1 and CDR2 are LGHNA and YNFKEQ.